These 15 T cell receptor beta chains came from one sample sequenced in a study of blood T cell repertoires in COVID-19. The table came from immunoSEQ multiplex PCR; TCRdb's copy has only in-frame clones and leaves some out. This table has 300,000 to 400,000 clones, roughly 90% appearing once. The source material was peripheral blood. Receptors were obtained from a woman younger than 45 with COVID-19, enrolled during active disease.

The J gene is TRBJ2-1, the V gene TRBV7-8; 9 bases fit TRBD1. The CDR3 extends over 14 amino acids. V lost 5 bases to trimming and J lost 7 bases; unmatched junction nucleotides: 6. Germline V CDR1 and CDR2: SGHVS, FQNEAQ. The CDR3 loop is CASSPGQGRNEQFF. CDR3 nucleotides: TGTGCCAGCAGCCCGGGACAGGGAAGGAATGAGCAGTTCTTC.

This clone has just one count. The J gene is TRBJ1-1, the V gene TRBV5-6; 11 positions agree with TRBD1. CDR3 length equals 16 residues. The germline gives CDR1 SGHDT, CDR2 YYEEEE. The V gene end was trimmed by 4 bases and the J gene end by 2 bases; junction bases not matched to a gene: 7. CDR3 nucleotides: TGTGCCAGCAGCCCAGGTAGGACAGGGGGCAACACTGAAGCTTTCTTT. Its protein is CASSPGRTGGNTEAFF.

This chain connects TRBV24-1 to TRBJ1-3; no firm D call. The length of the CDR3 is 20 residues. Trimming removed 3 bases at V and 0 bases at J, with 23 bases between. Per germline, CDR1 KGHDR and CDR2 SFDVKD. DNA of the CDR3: TGTGCCACCAGTGATCCCCTACTCCCGACTGTTTCTTACTCTGGAAACACCATATATTTT. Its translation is CATSDPLLPTVSYSGNTIYF.

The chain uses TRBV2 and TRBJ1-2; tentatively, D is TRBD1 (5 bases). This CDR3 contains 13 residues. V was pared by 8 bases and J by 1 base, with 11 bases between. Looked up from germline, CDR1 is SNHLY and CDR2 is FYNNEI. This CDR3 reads CASLDTDNYGYTF. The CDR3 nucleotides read TGTGCCAGCCTGGACACGGATAACTATGGCTACACCTTC.

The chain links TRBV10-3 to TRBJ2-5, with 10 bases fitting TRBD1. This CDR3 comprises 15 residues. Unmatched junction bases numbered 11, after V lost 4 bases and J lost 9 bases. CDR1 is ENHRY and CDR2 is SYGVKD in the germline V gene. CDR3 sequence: CAISVTGGPSSSQYF. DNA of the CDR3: TGTGCCATCAGTGTGACAGGGGGCCCAAGTTCTTCCCAGTACTTC.

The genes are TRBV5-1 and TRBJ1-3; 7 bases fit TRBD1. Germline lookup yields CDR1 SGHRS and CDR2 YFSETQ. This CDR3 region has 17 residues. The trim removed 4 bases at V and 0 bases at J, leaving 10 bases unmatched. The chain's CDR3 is CASSPAPGQSSGNTIYF. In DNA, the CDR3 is TGCGCCAGCAGCCCGGCCCCGGGACAGAGCTCTGGAAACACCATATATTTT.

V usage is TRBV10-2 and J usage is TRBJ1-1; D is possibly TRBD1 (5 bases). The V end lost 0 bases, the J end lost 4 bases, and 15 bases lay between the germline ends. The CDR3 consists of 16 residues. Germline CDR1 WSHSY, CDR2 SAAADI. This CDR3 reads CASSESMSGLGTEAFF. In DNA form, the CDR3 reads TGCGCCAGCAGTGAGTCGATGTCAGGGCTCGGCACTGAAGCTTTCTTT.

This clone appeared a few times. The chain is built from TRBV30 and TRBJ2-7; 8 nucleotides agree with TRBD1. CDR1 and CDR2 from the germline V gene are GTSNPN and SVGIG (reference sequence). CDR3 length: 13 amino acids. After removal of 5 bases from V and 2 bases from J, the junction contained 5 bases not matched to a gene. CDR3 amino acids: CAWGTGKTYEQYF. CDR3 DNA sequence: TGTGCCTGGGGGACAGGAAAGACCTACGAGCAGTACTTC.

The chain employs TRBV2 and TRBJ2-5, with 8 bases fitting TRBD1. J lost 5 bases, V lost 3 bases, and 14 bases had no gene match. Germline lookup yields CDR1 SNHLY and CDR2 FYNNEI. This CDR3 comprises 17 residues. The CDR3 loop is CASSDRSGRGQGETQYF. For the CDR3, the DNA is TGTGCCAGCAGTGATAGGTCGGGCAGGGGGCAGGGGGAGACCCAGTACTTC.

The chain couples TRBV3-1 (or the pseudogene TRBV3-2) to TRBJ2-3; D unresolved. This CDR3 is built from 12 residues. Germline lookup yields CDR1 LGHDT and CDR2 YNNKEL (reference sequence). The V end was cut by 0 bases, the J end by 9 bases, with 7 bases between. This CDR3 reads CASSQDLRTQYF. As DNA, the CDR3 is TGTGCCAGCAGCCAAGATTTGAGAACGCAGTATTTT.

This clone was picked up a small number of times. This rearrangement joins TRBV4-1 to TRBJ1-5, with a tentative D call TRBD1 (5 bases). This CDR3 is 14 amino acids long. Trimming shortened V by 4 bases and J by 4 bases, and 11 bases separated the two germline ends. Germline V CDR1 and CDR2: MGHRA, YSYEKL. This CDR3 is CASSRPGRNQPQHF. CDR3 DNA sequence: TGCGCCAGCAGCCGACCAGGGCGAAATCAGCCCCAGCATTTT.

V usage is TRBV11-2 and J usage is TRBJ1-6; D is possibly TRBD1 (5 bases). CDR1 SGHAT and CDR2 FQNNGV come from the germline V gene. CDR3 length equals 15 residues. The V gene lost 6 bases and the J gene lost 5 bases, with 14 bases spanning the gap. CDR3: CASRPAGRNNSPLHF. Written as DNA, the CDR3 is TGTGCCAGCAGGCCAGCGGGACGGAATAATTCACCCCTCCACTTT.

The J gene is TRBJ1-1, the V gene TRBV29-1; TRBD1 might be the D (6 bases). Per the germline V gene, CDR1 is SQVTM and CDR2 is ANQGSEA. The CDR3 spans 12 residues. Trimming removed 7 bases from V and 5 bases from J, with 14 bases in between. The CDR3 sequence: CSGQETGTEAFF. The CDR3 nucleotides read TGCAGCGGACAGGAAACGGGGACTGAAGCTTTCTTT.

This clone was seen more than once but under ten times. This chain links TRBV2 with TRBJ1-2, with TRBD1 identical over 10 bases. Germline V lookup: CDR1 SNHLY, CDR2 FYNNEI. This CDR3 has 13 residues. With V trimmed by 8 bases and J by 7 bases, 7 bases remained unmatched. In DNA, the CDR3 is TGTGCCAGCTTACCGGGACAGGGGCCTGGCTACACCTTC. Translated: CASLPGQGPGYTF.

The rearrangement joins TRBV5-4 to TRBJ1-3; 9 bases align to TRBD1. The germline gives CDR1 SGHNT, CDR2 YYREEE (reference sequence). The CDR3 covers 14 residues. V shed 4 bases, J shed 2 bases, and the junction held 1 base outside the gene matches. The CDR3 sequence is CASSRQGAGNTIYF. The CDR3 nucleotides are TGTGCCAGCAGCCGACAGGGGGCTGGAAACACCATATATTTT.